The 12 T cell receptor beta chains in this list originate from one sample, sequenced in a study of T-cell memory formation after mild COVID-19. TCRdb processed the 5' RACE reads anew with MiXCR; each CDR3 protein has one entry. This sample yields fewer than 150,000 distinct CDR3 sequences, of which approximately 5.9% are seen a single time; roughly 2% belongs to the top ten. Sequencing was done on a sample of PBMCs or a T cell subset sorted from them (not recorded which). Source of these receptors: an adult woman who had mild COVID-19 (a few samples of this study predate the infection). Cell type and time point are not known.

This clonotype has a count of ten or more. The rearrangement uses TRBV5-1 and TRBJ2-3, with 9 bases fitting TRBD2. The ends lost 0 bases at V and 2 bases at J; junction bases unmatched: 4. The germline CDR1 and CDR2 sequences are SGHRS and YFSETQ. The CDR3 has 16 amino acids. The CDR3 here is CASSLGLAVNTDTQYF. Written as DNA, the CDR3 is TGCGCCAGCAGCTTGGGACTAGCGGTAAACACAGATACGCAGTATTTT. Supplemented by reference TRBV5-1 and TRBJ2-3, the full variable domain reads KAGVTQTPRYLIKTRGQQVTLSCSPISGHRSVSWYQQTPGQGLQFLFEYFSETQRNKGNFPGRFSGRQFSNSRSEMNVSTLELGDSALYLCASSLGLAVNTDTQYFGPGTRLTVL.

In this sample, this clonotype turned up a few times. The V call is TRBV20-1, the J call TRBJ2-2, with TRBD1 matching 9 bases. Trimming took 5 bases from V and 5 from J; bases not matched to a gene: 9. Looked up from germline, CDR1 is DFQATT and CDR2 is SNEGSKA (reference sequence). This CDR3 is built from 15 residues. The CDR3 DNA follows: TGCAGTGCTCAGGACAGGGGTCATCAGACCGGGGAGCTGTTTTTT. Its translation: CSAQDRGHQTGELFF.

This clonotype was counted a few times. The rearrangement uses TRBV20-1 and TRBJ1-1; D is uncertain. This CDR3 region has 14 residues. V shed 2 bases and J shed 7 bases, with 17 bases lying between them. CDR1 and CDR2 from the germline V gene are DFQATT and SNEGSKA (reference sequence). CDR3 DNA: TGCAGTGCTAGAATTCCCCGCTTGTCTATTGAAGCTTTCTTT. This sequence encodes CSARIPRLSIEAFF.

This clonotype was seen only a few times. The chain employs TRBV2 and TRBJ2-1; D unclear. Germline CDR1 and CDR2: SNHLY and FYNNEI. V lost 4 bases and J lost 6, with 7 bases in between. The CDR3 has 12 residues. The CDR3 here is CASSGGFNEQFF. The CDR3 DNA follows: TGTGCCAGCAGTGGAGGATTCAATGAGCAGTTCTTC.

In its sample, this clonotype was seen a few times. The chain joins TRBV12-3 or TRBV12-4 to TRBJ2-5, with D perhaps being TRBD1 or TRBD2 (5 bases each). The CDR3 covers 13 residues. Trimming pared 6 bases from V and 2 bases from J, leaving 10 bases between. CDR3 region: CASRMGRQETQYF. The CDR3 region has the DNA TGTGCCAGCAGAATGGGACGGCAAGAGACCCAGTACTTC.

This clonotype was seen ten or more times. The DNA of the CDR3 is TGTGCCAGCAGCTTGACATCAAGCCAGACTGGCTATGGCTACACCTTC. As protein: CASSLTSSQTGYGYTF. The chain is built from TRBV7-9 and TRBJ1-2; unclear D gene. This CDR3 comprises 16 residues. Germline-derived CDR1 and CDR2 are SEHNR and FQNEAQ (reference sequence). Trimming stripped 3 bases from V and 4 bases from J, with 18 bases between.

This clonotype was found a few times. The chain recombines TRBV5-5 with TRBJ1-2, with a possible D match to TRBD1 (5 bases). Trimming stripped 4 bases from V and 8 bases from J, with 12 bases between. The CDR3 has 12 amino acids. Germline values: CDR1 SGHKS, CDR2 YYEKEE (reference sequence). The DNA for the CDR3 is TGTGCCAGCAGCCAGGGACTGCGAGGCTACACCTTC. Translated: CASSQGLRGYTF.

This chain connects TRBV12-3 or TRBV12-4 to TRBJ1-1; maybe TRBD1 (5 bases). The CDR3 is made up of 13 amino acids. V shed 2 bases and J shed 8 bases, with 12 bases lying between them. As DNA, the CDR3 is TGTGCCAGCAGTTTAAGTCAGGGAACCGAAGCTTTCTTT. It is translated as CASSLSQGTEAFF.

This clonotype was counted between two and nine times. V and J are TRBV10-3 and TRBJ1-5; the D gene is possibly TRBD1 (5 bases). The CDR3 has 15 residues. Germline CDR1 and CDR2: ENHRY and SYGVKD. Trimming removed 8 bases at V and 1 base at J, with 15 bases between. CDR3 amino acids: CAIAQGLESNQPQHF. The CDR3, as DNA: TGTGCCATCGCCCAGGGACTTGAAAGCAATCAGCCCCAGCATTTT.

This clonotype has a handful of counts. The V and J genes are TRBV7-3 and TRBJ1-1; 8 positions agree with TRBD1. CDR1 and CDR2 (germline): SGHTA, FQGTGA. V gave up 4 bases and J gave up 10 bases; unmatched junction bases: 5. This CDR3 has 12 amino acids. The DNA of the CDR3 is TGTGCCAGCAGCTCGGGGGACAGGCGAGCTTTCTTT. Encoded protein: CASSSGDRRAFF.

The chain combines TRBV27 with TRBJ2-7; 10 bases are shared with TRBD1. V dropped 6 bases and J dropped 4; count of bases not matched to a gene: 9. Germline assignment: CDR1 MNHEY and CDR2 SMNVEV (reference sequence). CDR3 length equals 15 residues. CDR3 protein: CASSPRQGARYEQYF. The CDR3 region has the DNA TGTGCCAGCAGCCCCCGACAGGGGGCGAGGTACGAGCAGTACTTC.

This clonotype was counted at least ten times. V and J are TRBV7-8 and TRBJ2-1, with TRBD2 matching over 11 bases. The V segment lost 5 bases and the J segment 7 bases; nucleotides outside the gene matches: 7. The V gene's germline CDR1 is SGHVS and CDR2 FQNEAQ. The CDR3 contains 15 residues. The CDR3 DNA follows: TGTGCCAGCAGCCTCGCTACTAGCGGGAGAAATGAGCAGTTCTTC. This codes for CASSLATSGRNEQFF.